The sequence of this TCR beta chain was determined in a study of blood T cell repertoires in COVID-19. Background on the study: Both acute and convalescent COVID-19 samples were obtained from the United States, Italy and Spain. In each case, the material was cDNA or gDNA derived from T cells, B-cell-depleted T cells, or PBMCs.

Methods used by the authors: Reference gene primer amplification gave nucleated cell count estimates. Method: immunoSEQ multiplex PCR; TCRdb's copy keeps in-frame clones and lacks some. V and J calls and clone size are copied from that table; D and trimming were computed from the DNA. The sample consists of about 150,000 clones, roughly 82% of them appearing once. CDR3 length: 13 amino acids. Trimming took 2 bases from V and 8 from J; bases not matched to a gene: 4. Germline V CDR1 and CDR2: LGHDT, YNNKEL (reference sequence). The chain carries TRBV3-1 (or the pseudogene TRBV3-2) and TRBJ1-1; TRBD1 matches 8 bases. The sequenced sample was peripheral blood. The source of this sequence is a man between 70 and 80 years old with acute or convalescent COVID-19. The DNA of the CDR3 is TGTGCCAGCAGCCAACCAGGACAGGGAGAAGCTTTCTTT. Translation gives CASSQPGQGEAFF.